One sample yielded the 2 T cell receptor beta chains listed below, sequenced in a study of T cell responses to AZD1222 COVID-19 vaccine. TCRdb's copy holds only in-frame clones and misses some; the assay was immunoSEQ multiplex PCR. The sample lists around 84,000 clones; about 86% were seen once. This material consisted of peripheral blood, taken on day 0 of MenACWY control vaccination. The receptor source for this set is an adult in good health.

The chain links TRBV6-4 to TRBJ2-1; D call uncertain. V was clipped by 3 bases and J by 12 bases, with 15 bases between them. The CDR3 is made up of 13 amino acids. In germline, CDR1 is MRHNA, CDR2 SNTAGT. The chain's CDR3 is CASSEERSSSQFF. The CDR3 nucleotides are TGTGCCAGCAGTGAGGAGAGATCAAGTTCGCAGTTCTTC.

The J gene is TRBJ1-2, the V gene TRBV19; no clear D gene. This CDR3 has 12 amino acids. Trimming pared 0 bases from V and 7 bases from J, leaving 6 bases between. Per the germline V gene, CDR1 is LNHDA and CDR2 is SQIVND (reference sequence). The CDR3 spells CASSIEVGGYTF. The CDR3 region has the DNA TGTGCCAGTAGTATAGAAGTAGGTGGCTACACCTTC. Variable domain in full (rest from reference TRBV19 and TRBJ1-2): DGGITQSPKYLFRKEGQNVTLSCEQNLNHDAMYWYRQDPGQGLRLIYYSQIVNDFQKGDIAEGYSVSREKKESFPLTVTSAQKNPTAFYLCASSIEVGGYTFGSGTRLTVV.